This T cell receptor (beta chain) was sequenced in a study of glioma-infiltrating T cells after dendritic cell vaccination. Overall study context: Patients received three intradermal dendritic cell vaccine injections at biweekly intervals.

The table came from immunoSEQ multiplex PCR; TCRdb's copy has only in-frame clones and leaves some out. The sample comprises about 90,000 clones, about 83% of which are singletons, and around 2.9% rests with the top ten. PBMC were collected before vaccination, two weeks after the third vaccination, and at progression. Notes on this clone: Its antigen is not known.

Study-wide findings and caveats: The cohort had few patients with full blood and tumor sets. TCR clonality showed no direct relationship with survival.

CDR3 length equals 14 residues. The ends were cut back, 8 bases at V and 0 bases at J, with 13 bases in the middle. Germline CDR1 MNHNS, CDR2 SASEGT. The clonotype comes from a human donor with glioblastoma. The chain joins TRBV6-1 to TRBJ1-2; possibly TRBD1 for D (5 bases). Sequenced material: blood, taken before dendritic cell vaccination. CDR3 nucleotides: TGTGCCAGCCGGGCGGCAGGGACTAACTATGGCTACACCTTC. Translating it yields CASRAAGTNYGYTF.